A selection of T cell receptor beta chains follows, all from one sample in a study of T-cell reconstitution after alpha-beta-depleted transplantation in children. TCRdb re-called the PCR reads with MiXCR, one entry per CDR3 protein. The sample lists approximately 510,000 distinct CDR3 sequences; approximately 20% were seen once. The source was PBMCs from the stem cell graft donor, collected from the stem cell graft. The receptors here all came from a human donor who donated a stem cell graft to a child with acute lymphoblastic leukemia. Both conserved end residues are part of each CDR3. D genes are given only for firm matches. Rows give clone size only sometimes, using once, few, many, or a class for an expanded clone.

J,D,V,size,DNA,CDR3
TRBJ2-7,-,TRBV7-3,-,TGTGCCAGCAGCTCTTCTACCAGGGGAGGCGAGCAGTACTTC,CASSSSTRGGEQYF
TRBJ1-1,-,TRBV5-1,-,TGCGCCAGCAGCTTTTGGGGGATGAACACTGAAGCTTTCTTT,CASSFWGMNTEAFF
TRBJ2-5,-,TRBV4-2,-,TGTGCCAGCAGCCAAACCAAAACGGGATCGCGGGAGACCCAGTACTTC,CASSQTKTGSRETQYF
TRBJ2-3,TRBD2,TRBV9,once,TGTGCCAGCAGCTCCACCGGGACTACAATCACAGATACGCAGTATTTT,CASSSTGTTITDTQYF
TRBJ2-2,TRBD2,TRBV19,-,TGTGCCAGTAGTTGGGCTAGCGGACATCTTAACACCGGGGAGCTGTTTTTT,CASSWASGHLNTGELFF
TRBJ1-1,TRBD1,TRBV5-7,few,TGTGCCAGCAGCTCCCAACTCGACGGCCAGGGGGGGATTGAAGCTTTCTTT,CASSSQLDGQGGIEAFF
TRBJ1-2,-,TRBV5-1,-,TGCGCCAGCAGCTTGGATGCAGAGATCTATGGCTACACCTTC,CASSLDAEIYGYTF
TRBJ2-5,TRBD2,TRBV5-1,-,TGCGCCAGCGCTTTGGGTAGCGGGGGCCACCAAGAGACCCAGTACTTC,CASALGSGGHQETQYF
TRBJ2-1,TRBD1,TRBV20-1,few,TGCAGTGCCCACAGGGGGGTACGTTTCTTC,CSAHRGVRFF
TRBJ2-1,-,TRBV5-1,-,TGCGCCAGCAGCTTGACAGGGACCCCCTACAATGAGCAGTTCTTC,CASSLTGTPYNEQFF
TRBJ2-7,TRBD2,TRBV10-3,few,TGTGCCATGTCCGTCGCGAGCGGGGGAGCCTACGAGCAGTACTTC,CAMSVASGGAYEQYF
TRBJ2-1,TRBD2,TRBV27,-,TGTGCCAGCAGTTTACTAGCGGGAGGGCCGGGGATCTTC,CASSLLAGGPGIF
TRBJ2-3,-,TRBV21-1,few,TGTGCCAGCAGCAAAGCAAGCGGACCTAGCACAGATACGCAGTATTTT,CASSKASGPSTDTQYF
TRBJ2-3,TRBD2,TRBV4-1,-,TGCGCCAGCAGGGAGAGACTAGCGGGAGACACAGATACGCAGTATTTT,CASRERLAGDTDTQYF
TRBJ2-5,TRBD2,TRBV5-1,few,TGCGCCAGCAGCTTGGGATTTAGCGGGAGTGCAGAGACCCAGTACTTC,CASSLGFSGSAETQYF
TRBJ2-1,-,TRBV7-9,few,TGTGCCAGCGAAAGAGCGGGACACCTTTACAATGAGCAGTTCTTC,CASERAGHLYNEQFF
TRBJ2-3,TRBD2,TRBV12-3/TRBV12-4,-,TGTGCCAGCACCCCACTAGCGGGAGCCCCAGATACGCAGTATTTT,CASTPLAGAPDTQYF